Shown below are 2 T cell receptor beta chains from a single sample sequenced in a study of cytomegalovirus exposure and HLA in healthy donors. PCR amplification relied on 60 Vbeta primers (plus 13 Jbeta primers). Generated by immunoSEQ multiplex PCR, the TCRdb table keeps only in-frame clones and is missing some. The table has 150,000 to 180,000 clones, 85% seen once. Sequencing input: PBMCs. These receptors were collected from a woman under 30 in good health and CMV-seronegative.

In its sample, this clone was seen many times. The chain combines TRBV6-1 with TRBJ2-7, with 9 nucleotides matching TRBD2. V gave up 3 bases and J gave up 3 bases; unmatched junction bases: 3. Germline V gene lookup returns CDR1 MNHNS and CDR2 SASEGT. The CDR3 loop spans 14 amino acids. CDR3 amino acids: CASSDGLAYYEQYF. CDR3 bases: TGTGCCAGCAGTGACGGACTAGCGTACTACGAGCAGTACTTC.

The rearrangement links TRBV28 to TRBJ2-7; unclear D gene. Germline lookup yields CDR1 MDHEN and CDR2 SYDVKM. Trimming cost V 4 bases and J 3 bases, with 13 bases left between them. This CDR3 spans 14 amino acids. The CDR3 region has the DNA TGTGCCAGCAGTTCCGAGGTTTTGCACTACGAGCAGTACTTC. This translates into CASSSEVLHYEQYF.